Shown below are 27 T cell receptor beta chains from a single sample sequenced in a study of shared clonotypes between healthy human individuals. The repertoire was sequenced with immunoSEQ multiplex PCR; TCRdb's copy has only in-frame clones and lacks some. The table has about 1.5 million clones, 98% seen once. Sequences were obtained from naive CD4+ T cells sorted from blood. Noted subset: CD45RA+ positively selected. These receptors all stem from a man younger than 45 in good health.

The rearrangement uses TRBV19 and TRBJ2-1; TRBD2 matches at 9 bases. Germline V gene sequence: CDR1 LNHDA, CDR2 SQIVND (reference sequence). V dropped 1 base and J dropped 0; count of bases not matched to a gene: 4. This CDR3 is built from 17 residues. The CDR3: CASSIASGASSYNEQFF. CDR3 in DNA: TGTGCCAGTAGTATAGCTAGCGGGGCCAGCTCCTACAATGAGCAGTTCTTC.

About this clone: Other nucleotide sequences from this sample produce the same CDR3. The rearrangement links TRBV5-1 to TRBJ2-7; D uncertain. The V gene lost 0 bases and the J gene lost 3 bases, with 7 bases spanning the gap. The CDR3 totals 13 residues. Germline V CDR1 and CDR2: SGHRS, YFSETQ. CDR3 loop: CASSLVLGYEQYF. Here the CDR3 DNA reads TGCGCCAGCAGCTTGGTGTTAGGCTACGAGCAGTACTTC.

This clone was found once. This CDR3 reads CASSLNRDYEQYF. Here the CDR3 DNA reads TGTGCCAGCAGCTTGAACCGGGACTACGAGCAGTACTTC. This rearrangement joins TRBV5-6 to TRBJ2-7; tentative D call: TRBD2 (5 bases). Germline CDR1 is SGHDT and CDR2 is YYEEEE. There are 13 residues in the CDR3. Trimming removed 1 base at V and 3 bases at J, with 8 bases between.

This chain joins TRBV11-2 and TRBJ2-7, with D tentatively TRBD1 (6 bases). Germline lookup yields CDR1 SGHAT and CDR2 FQNNGV. The V end lost 6 bases, the J end lost 9 bases, and 18 bases lay between the germline ends. The CDR3 length is 13 residues. The CDR3 DNA follows: TGTGCCAGCAGTCTAGGGGGACCAGAAGTGCAGTACTTC. Protein: CASSLGGPEVQYF.

The chain employs TRBV9 and TRBJ2-7; 8 bases agree with TRBD2. This CDR3 has 16 residues. Losses at the gene ends were 0 bases for V and 5 bases for J; bases not matched to a gene: 10. Germline-derived CDR1 and CDR2 are SGDLS and YYNGEE. This CDR3 is CASSVALPAGDDEQYF. In DNA form, the CDR3 reads TGTGCCAGCAGCGTAGCCCTCCCAGCGGGAGACGACGAGCAGTACTTC.

V gene TRBV18 combines with J gene TRBJ2-2, with a tentative D call TRBD2 (5 bases). Germline CDR1 KGHSH, CDR2 LQKENI. V shed 8 bases and J shed 1 base, with 8 bases lying between them. The CDR3 loop spans 13 amino acids. CDR3 DNA sequence: TGTGCCAGCGGACGGGAGAACACCGGGGAGCTGTTTTTT. Its protein product is CASGRENTGELFF. Supplemented by reference TRBV18 and TRBJ2-2, the full variable domain reads NAGVMQNPRHLVRRRGQEARLRCSPMKGHSHVYWYRQLPEEGLKFMVYLQKENIIDESGMPKERFSAEFPKEGPSILRIQQVVRGDSAAYFCASGRENTGELFFGEGSRLTVL.

V and J are TRBV27 and TRBJ2-1; D might be TRBD1 (6 bases). The V gene lost 3 bases and the J gene lost 4 bases, with 25 bases spanning the gap. CDR1 and CDR2 from the germline V gene are MNHEY and SMNVEV (reference sequence). The CDR3 has 19 residues. The DNA of the CDR3 is TGTGCCAGCAGTTTGATGGTAGGGACATCCACTAATTTATACAATGAGCAGTTCTTC. This gives the protein CASSLMVGTSTNLYNEQFF.

The chain joins TRBV6-5 to TRBJ2-2; 7 bases line up with TRBD1. With 8 bases clipped from V and 1 base from J, the junction kept 4 bases outside the gene matches. The CDR3 covers 14 residues. Germline CDR1 reads MNHEY; CDR2 reads SVGAGI. CDR3 loop: CASRRDRNTGELFF. The DNA for the CDR3 is TGTGCCAGCCGCCGGGACAGGAACACCGGGGAGCTGTTTTTT.

This clone was counted once. The same CDR3 also results from other DNA sequences found in this sample. The J gene is TRBJ1-5, the V gene TRBV6-1; no definite D call. The germline gives CDR1 MNHNS, CDR2 SASEGT. With 0 bases removed from V and 5 bases from J, the gap between germline ends came to 8 bases. The CDR3 has 14 residues. The CDR3 DNA sequence: TGTGCCAGCAGTGAAGCAGGTGGGGATCAGCCCCAGCATTTT. It yields the protein CASSEAGGDQPQHF.

To note about this clone: Other DNA sequences in the same sample also yield this CDR3. The rearrangement links TRBV9 to TRBJ2-1; no clear D gene. In germline, CDR1 is SGDLS, CDR2 YYNGEE. V lost 2 bases to trimming and J lost 2 bases, with 11 bases between them. CDR3 length equals 15 residues. The CDR3 is CASSVSGSTYNEQFF. Here the CDR3 DNA reads TGTGCCAGCAGCGTTTCGGGTTCCACCTACAATGAGCAGTTCTTC.

The genes are TRBV15 and TRBJ2-3; TRBD2 matches 14 bases. V was pared by 1 base and J by 2 bases, with 5 bases of the junction left unmatched. Germline V gene lookup returns CDR1 LNHNV and CDR2 YYDKDF (reference sequence). The CDR3 contains 18 residues. For the CDR3, the DNA is TGTGCCACCAGCAGAGCCCCGGGACTAGCGGGGGACACAGATACGCAGTATTTT. Translating gives CATSRAPGLAGDTDTQYF.

The gene calls are TRBV19 and TRBJ2-3; D unclear. The CDR3 has 14 residues. With 3 bases removed from V and 4 bases from J, the gap between germline ends came to 11 bases. CDR1 and CDR2 from the germline V gene are LNHDA and SQIVND (reference sequence). The CDR3 DNA follows: TGTGCCAGTAGTATCTCAACCCCGCCAGATACGCAGTATTTT. It encodes CASSISTPPDTQYF.

This chain joins TRBV27 and TRBJ2-7, with 9 bases aligning to TRBD1. V lost 8 bases, J lost 11 bases, and 16 bases stayed unmatched. Germline CDR1 is MNHEY and CDR2 is SMNVEV (reference sequence). CDR3 length: 14 residues. This CDR3 reads CASRGDRDYRVKYF. As DNA, the CDR3 is TGTGCCAGCCGAGGGGACAGGGACTACAGGGTAAAGTACTTC.

The chain employs TRBV5-1 and TRBJ2-1; possibly TRBD2 for D (6 bases). The CDR3 is made up of 15 amino acids. Germline CDR1 is SGHRS and CDR2 is YFSETQ. V lost 6 bases and J lost 6, with 19 bases in between. The CDR3 loop is CASNWLGGRVNEQFF. In DNA, the CDR3 is TGCGCCAGCAATTGGTTAGGAGGGCGAGTCAATGAGCAGTTCTTC.

J is TRBJ1-2 and V is TRBV5-6, with a weak D call TRBD1 (6 bases). CDR1 and CDR2 (germline): SGHDT, YYEEEE. V dropped 4 bases and J dropped 0 bases, with 13 bases sitting between them. CDR3 length: 15 residues. The chain's CDR3 is CASSPGTMTNYGYTF. DNA of the CDR3: TGTGCCAGCAGCCCGGGGACAATGACTAACTATGGCTACACCTTC.

Comments on this clone: This CDR3 is also generated by other DNA sequences in the sample. V gene TRBV29-1 combines with J gene TRBJ2-5, with 12 bases lining up with TRBD2. The CDR3 is made up of 14 amino acids. Germline loops: CDR1 SQVTM, CDR2 ANQGSEA. J was trimmed by 2 bases and V by 5 bases; bases with no gene match: 3. CDR3 residues: CSVRLAGVQETQYF. The CDR3 nucleotides read TGCAGCGTTCGACTAGCGGGAGTTCAAGAGACCCAGTACTTC. Looking up the rest from reference TRBV29-1 and TRBJ2-5 gives the full variable domain: SAVISQKPSRDICQRGTSLTIQCQVDSQVTMMFWYRQQPGQSLTLIATANQGSEATYESGFVIDKFPISRPNLTFSTLTVSNMSPEDSSIYLCSVRLAGVQETQYFGPGTRLLVL.

The rearrangement joins TRBV7-6 to TRBJ2-7; D is ambiguous. Trimming pared 5 bases from V and 3 bases from J, leaving 11 bases between. Germline CDR1 is SGHVS and CDR2 is FNYEAQ. There are 13 residues in the CDR3. CDR3 in amino acids: CASSKTAYYEQYF. The CDR3 region has the DNA TGTGCCAGCAGCAAAACGGCCTACTACGAGCAGTACTTC.

CDR3 in DNA: TGTGCCAGCAGTTTCAGGGGGCAGAGTCCCTACGAGCAGTACTTC. This gives the protein CASSFRGQSPYEQYF. The genes are TRBV27 and TRBJ2-7; 8 nucleotides agree with TRBD1. The germline gives CDR1 MNHEY, CDR2 SMNVEV (reference sequence). V was clipped by 3 bases and J by 2 bases; unmatched bases: 6. The CDR3 has 15 residues.

J is TRBJ2-1 and V is TRBV19, with 9 bases matching TRBD1. The V gene end was trimmed by 1 base and the J gene end by 7 bases; junction bases not matched to a gene: 11. This CDR3 has 17 amino acids. The V gene's germline CDR1 is LNHDA and CDR2 SQIVND (reference sequence). For the CDR3, the DNA is TGTGCCAGTAGTATAGGGGCGGGACAGGGATACTGGAATGAGCAGTTCTTC. This sequence encodes CASSIGAGQGYWNEQFF.

This chain uses TRBV6-4 with TRBJ2-1, with 9 bases fitting TRBD2. Germline CDR1 reads MRHNA; CDR2 reads SNTAGT. The CDR3 runs to 16 residues. The V gene end was trimmed by 7 bases and the J gene end by 4 bases; junction bases not matched to a gene: 11. CDR3 amino acids: CASKPNSGSLYNEQFF. In nucleotides, the CDR3 is TGTGCCAGCAAACCCAATAGCGGGAGTTTGTACAATGAGCAGTTCTTC.

The gene calls are TRBV9 and TRBJ1-5; TRBD1 matches at 8 bases. Germline CDR1 SGDLS, CDR2 YYNGEE. The CDR3 contains 15 residues. After removal of 4 bases from V and 4 bases from J, the junction contained 7 bases not matched to a gene. CDR3 region: CASSPHTGGNQPQHF. The CDR3 nucleotides read TGTGCCAGCAGCCCCCATACAGGGGGAAATCAGCCCCAGCATTTT.

As to this clone: Other DNA sequences in the sample encode the same CDR3. V usage is TRBV19 and J usage is TRBJ2-7; TRBD2 matches at 11 bases. The ends lost 6 bases at V and 1 base at J; junction bases unmatched: 2. This CDR3 comprises 14 residues. CDR1 is LNHDA and CDR2 is SQIVND in the germline V gene (reference sequence). CDR3 nucleotides: TGTGCCAGTAGAGGGACTAGCGGTTCCTACGAGCAGTACTTC. Its protein is CASRGTSGSYEQYF.

V is TRBV7-2 and J is TRBJ2-3, with D possibly TRBD1 on 6 matching bases. This CDR3 is 16 amino acids long. Trimming took off 1 base at V and 2 bases at J, with 13 bases between the two ends. Germline V gives CDR1 SGHTA, CDR2 FQGNSA. The CDR3 loop is CASSLVFWTDTDTQYF. CDR3 bases: TGTGCCAGCAGCTTAGTCTTTTGGACAGACACAGATACGCAGTATTTT.

This chain joins TRBV6-5 and TRBJ2-1; D not resolved. Germline loops: CDR1 MNHEY, CDR2 SVGAGI. The CDR3 loop spans 14 amino acids. V was pared by 0 bases and J by 3 bases, with 6 bases between. CDR3 sequence: CASSYSYVYNEQFF. As DNA, the CDR3 is TGTGCCAGCAGTTACTCGTACGTCTACAATGAGCAGTTCTTC.

The rearrangement uses TRBV7-8 and TRBJ2-5; D is uncertain. V was cut by 5 bases and J by 1 base, with 20 bases left in between. Germline lookup yields CDR1 SGHVS and CDR2 FQNEAQ. CDR3 size: 17 residues. CDR3 coding DNA: TGTGCCAGCAGCGGCCTACTGTTCCCCATTTCCCAAGAGACCCAGTACTTC. It encodes CASSGLLFPISQETQYF.

The CDR3 DNA is TGTGCCAGCTCACCAACTGCGGCGGGCACAGATACGCAGTATTTT. It is translated as CASSPTAAGTDTQYF. V and J are TRBV18 and TRBJ2-3; D not resolved. The ends were cut back, 2 bases at V and 1 base at J, with 10 bases in the middle. This CDR3 has 15 residues. Germline V gives CDR1 KGHSH, CDR2 LQKENI.

V is TRBV27 and J is TRBJ2-3; TRBD1 might be the D (6 bases). Germline lookup yields CDR1 MNHEY and CDR2 SMNVEV (reference sequence). The CDR3 is 16 residues long. Trimming pared 1 base from V and 4 bases from J, leaving 15 bases between. The CDR3 is CASSLFSGGGADTQYF. The CDR3, as DNA: TGTGCCAGCAGTTTATTCTCGGGTGGGGGCGCAGATACGCAGTATTTT.